This T cell receptor (beta chain) stems from a study of PD-1 blockade in mismatch repair-deficient tumors. Overall study context: All were previously treated, progressing patients with approximately 12 mismatch repair-deficient cancer types. Overall study results and limits: After pembrolizumab, tumor-resident clones rose rapidly, then generally contracted before radiologic responses.

This clone was recorded only once. Antigen specificity is unknown. The data were produced by immunoSEQ multiplex PCR, yet TCRdb's version contains in-frame clones alone and is incomplete. The table shows more than 30,000 clones, with around 84% occurring only once. The trim removed 4 bases at V and 5 bases at J, leaving 6 bases unmatched. The germline CDR1 and CDR2 sequences are SGHDT and YYEEEE. The CDR3 consists of 14 residues. PCR or immunohistochemistry showed mismatch repair deficiency in every enrolled patient. Three pembrolizumab responders had their TCRs sequenced. This clonotype originated in an adult with mismatch repair-deficient cancer. Sequenced material: peripheral blood, taken about 81 weeks after starting pembrolizumab. The genes are TRBV5-6 and TRBJ2-7; 10 nucleotides align to TRBD2. The CDR3 DNA sequence: TGTGCCAGCAGCGGACCTAGCGGGAGCAACGAGCAGTACTTC. The encoded protein is CASSGPSGSNEQYF.